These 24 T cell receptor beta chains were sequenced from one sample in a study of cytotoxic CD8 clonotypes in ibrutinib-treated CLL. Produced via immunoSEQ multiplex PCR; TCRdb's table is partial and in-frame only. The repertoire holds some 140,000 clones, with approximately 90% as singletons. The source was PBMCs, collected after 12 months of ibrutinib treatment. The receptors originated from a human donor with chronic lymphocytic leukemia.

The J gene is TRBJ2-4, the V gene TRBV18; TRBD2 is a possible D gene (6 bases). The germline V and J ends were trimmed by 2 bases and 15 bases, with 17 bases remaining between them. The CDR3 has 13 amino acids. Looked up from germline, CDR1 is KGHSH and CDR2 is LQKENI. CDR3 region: CASSPATSRGTYF. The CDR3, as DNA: TGTGCCAGCTCACCAGCAACCAGCCGGGGGACGTACTTC.

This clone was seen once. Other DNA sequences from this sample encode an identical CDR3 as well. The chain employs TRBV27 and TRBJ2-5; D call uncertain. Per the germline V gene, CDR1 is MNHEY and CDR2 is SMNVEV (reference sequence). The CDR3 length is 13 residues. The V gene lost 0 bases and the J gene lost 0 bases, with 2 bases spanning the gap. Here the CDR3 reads CASSLSYQETQYF. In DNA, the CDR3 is TGTGCCAGCAGTTTATCGTACCAAGAGACCCAGTACTTC.

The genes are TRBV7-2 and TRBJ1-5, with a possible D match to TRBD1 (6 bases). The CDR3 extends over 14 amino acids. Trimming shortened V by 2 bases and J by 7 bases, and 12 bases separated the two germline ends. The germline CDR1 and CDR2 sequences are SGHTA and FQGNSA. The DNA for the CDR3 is TGTGCCAGCAGCTTACTGGGGGCAGGGCAGCCCCAGCATTTT. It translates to CASSLLGAGQPQHF.

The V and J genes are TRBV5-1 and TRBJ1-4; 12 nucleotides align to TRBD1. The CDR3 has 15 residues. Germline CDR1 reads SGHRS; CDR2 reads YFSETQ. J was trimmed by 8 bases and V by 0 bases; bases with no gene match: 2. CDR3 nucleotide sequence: TGCGCCAGCAGCTTGGCTGGGACAGGGGGCGAAAAACTGTTTTTT. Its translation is CASSLAGTGGEKLFF.

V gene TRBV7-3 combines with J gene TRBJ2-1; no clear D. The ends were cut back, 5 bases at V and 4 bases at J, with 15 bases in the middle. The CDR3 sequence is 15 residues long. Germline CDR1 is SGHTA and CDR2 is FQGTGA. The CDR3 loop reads CASSRAPGQYNEQFF. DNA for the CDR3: TGTGCCAGCAGCCGCGCTCCTGGCCAATACAATGAGCAGTTCTTC. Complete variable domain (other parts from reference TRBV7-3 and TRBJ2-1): GAGVSQTPSNKVTEKGKYVELRCDPISGHTALYWYRQSLGQGPEFLIYFQGTGAADDSGLPNDRFFAVRPEGSVSTLKIQRTERGDSAVYLCASSRAPGQYNEQFFGPGTRLTVL.

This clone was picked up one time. CDR3: CASSEVTTLGEQYF. The CDR3 nucleotides read TGTGCCAGCAGTGAAGTCACTACCTTAGGGGAGCAGTACTTC. This chain joins TRBV2 and TRBJ2-7; D is unresolved. Germline V gene data show CDR1 as SNHLY and CDR2 as FYNNEI. This CDR3 has 14 amino acids. Trimming stripped 1 base from V and 7 bases from J, with 14 bases between.

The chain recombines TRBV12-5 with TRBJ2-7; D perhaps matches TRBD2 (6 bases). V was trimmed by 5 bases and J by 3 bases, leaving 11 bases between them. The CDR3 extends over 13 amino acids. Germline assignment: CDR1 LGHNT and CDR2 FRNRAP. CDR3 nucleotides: TGTGCTAGTGGTCCGGGGGTTCACTACGAGCAGTACTTC. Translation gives CASGPGVHYEQYF.

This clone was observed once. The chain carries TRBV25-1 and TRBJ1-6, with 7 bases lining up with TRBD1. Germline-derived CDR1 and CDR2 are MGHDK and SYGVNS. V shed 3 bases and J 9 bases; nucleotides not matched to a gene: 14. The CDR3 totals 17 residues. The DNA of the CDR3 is TGTGCCAGCAGTGACTCCCGGGACAGCCCACTAAGTTCACCCCTCCACTTT. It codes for CASSDSRDSPLSSPLHF. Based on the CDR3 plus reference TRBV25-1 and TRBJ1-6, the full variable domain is EADIYQTPRYLVIGTGKKITLECSQTMGHDKMYWYQQDPGMELHLIHYSYGVNSTEKGDLSSESTVSRIRTEHFPLTLESARPSHTSQYLCASSDSRDSPLSSPLHFGNGTRLTVT.

The CDR3 nucleotides are TGCGCCAGCAGCCGAACCTACCAAGGGCGGGGATACAATGAGCAGTTCTTC. It is translated as CASSRTYQGRGYNEQFF. This sequence joins TRBV4-3 and TRBJ2-1; D might be TRBD2 (6 bases). V was shortened by 4 bases and J by 4 bases, with 20 bases between the two germline ends. CDR1 and CDR2 (germline): LGHNA, YSLEER. The CDR3 extends over 17 amino acids.

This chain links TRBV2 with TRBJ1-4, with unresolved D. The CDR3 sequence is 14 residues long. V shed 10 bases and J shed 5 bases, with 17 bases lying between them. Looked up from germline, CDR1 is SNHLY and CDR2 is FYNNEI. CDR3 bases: TGTGCCAAAGAACTGGAGACCGACAATGAAAAACTGTTTTTT. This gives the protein CAKELETDNEKLFF.

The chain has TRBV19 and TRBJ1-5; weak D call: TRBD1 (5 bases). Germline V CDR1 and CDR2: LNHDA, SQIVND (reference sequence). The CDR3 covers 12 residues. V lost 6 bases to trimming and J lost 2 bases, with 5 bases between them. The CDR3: CASRGRNQPQHF. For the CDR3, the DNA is TGTGCCAGTAGGGGACGCAATCAGCCCCAGCATTTT.

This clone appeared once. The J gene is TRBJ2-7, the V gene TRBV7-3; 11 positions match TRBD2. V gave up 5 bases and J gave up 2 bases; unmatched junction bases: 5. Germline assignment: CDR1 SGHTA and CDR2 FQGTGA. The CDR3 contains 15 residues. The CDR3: CASSLAGGFPYEQYF. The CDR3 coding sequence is TGTGCCAGCAGCCTAGCGGGAGGTTTCCCCTACGAGCAGTACTTC.

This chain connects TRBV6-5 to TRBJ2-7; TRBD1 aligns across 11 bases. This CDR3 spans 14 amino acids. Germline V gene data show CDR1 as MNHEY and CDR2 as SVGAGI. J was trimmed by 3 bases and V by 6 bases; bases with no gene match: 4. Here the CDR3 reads CASRPGQGVYEQYF. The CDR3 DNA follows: TGTGCCAGCAGACCGGGACAGGGGGTCTACGAGCAGTACTTC.

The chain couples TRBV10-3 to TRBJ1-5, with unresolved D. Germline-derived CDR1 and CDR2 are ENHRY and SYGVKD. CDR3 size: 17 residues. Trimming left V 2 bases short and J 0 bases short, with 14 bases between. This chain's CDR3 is CAISERTEIHSNQPQHF. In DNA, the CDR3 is TGTGCCATCAGTGAGCGTACAGAGATTCATAGCAATCAGCCCCAGCATTTT.

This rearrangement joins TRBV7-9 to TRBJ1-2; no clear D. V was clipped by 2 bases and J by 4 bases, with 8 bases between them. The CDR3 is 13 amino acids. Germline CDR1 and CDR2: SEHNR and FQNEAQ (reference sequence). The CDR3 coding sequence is TGTGCCAGCAGCTTATCCAATCCCTATGGCTACACCTTC. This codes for CASSLSNPYGYTF.

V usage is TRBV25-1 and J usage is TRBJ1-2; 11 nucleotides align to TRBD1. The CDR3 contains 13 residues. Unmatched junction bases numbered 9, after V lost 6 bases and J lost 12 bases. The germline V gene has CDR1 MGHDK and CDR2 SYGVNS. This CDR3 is CASRFGTGGQDTF. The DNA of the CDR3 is TGTGCCAGCAGGTTCGGGACAGGGGGTCAGGACACCTTC.

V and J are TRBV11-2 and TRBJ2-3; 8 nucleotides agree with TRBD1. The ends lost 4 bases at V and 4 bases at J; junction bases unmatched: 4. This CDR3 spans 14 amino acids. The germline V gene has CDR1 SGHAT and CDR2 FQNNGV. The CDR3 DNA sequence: TGTGCCAGCAGCTCTCGGACAGGGTCAGATACGCAGTATTTT. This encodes CASSSRTGSDTQYF.

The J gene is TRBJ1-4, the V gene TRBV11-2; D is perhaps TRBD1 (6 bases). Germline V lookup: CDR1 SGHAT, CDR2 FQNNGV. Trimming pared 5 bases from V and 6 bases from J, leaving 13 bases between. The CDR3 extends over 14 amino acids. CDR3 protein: CASSIGTIYEKLFF. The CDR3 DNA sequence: TGTGCCAGCAGCATCGGGACAATTTATGAAAAACTGTTTTTT.

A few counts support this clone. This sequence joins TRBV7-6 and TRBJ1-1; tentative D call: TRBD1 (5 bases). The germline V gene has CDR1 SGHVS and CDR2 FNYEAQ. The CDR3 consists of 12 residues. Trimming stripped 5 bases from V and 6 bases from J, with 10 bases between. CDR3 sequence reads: CASSPGGAEAFF. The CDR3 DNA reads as TGTGCCAGCAGCCCAGGAGGGGCTGAAGCTTTCTTT.

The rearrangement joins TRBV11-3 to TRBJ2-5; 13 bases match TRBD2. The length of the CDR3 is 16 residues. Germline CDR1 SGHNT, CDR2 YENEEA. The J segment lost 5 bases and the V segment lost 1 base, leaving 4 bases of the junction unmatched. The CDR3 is CASSLGWTSGGETQYF. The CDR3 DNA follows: TGTGCCAGCAGCTTAGGATGGACTAGCGGGGGCGAGACCCAGTACTTC.

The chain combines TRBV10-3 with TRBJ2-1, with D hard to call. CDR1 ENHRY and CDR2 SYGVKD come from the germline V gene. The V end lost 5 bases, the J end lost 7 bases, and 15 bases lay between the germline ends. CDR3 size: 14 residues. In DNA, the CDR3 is TGTGCCATCAGTTTTGGCGGACCAGGAAATGAGCAGTTCTTC. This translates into CAISFGGPGNEQFF.

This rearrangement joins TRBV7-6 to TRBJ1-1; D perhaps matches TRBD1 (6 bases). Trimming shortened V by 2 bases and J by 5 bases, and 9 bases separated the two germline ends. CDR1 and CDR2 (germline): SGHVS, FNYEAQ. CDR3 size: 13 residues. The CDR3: CASSLSQGTEAFF. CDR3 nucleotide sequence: TGTGCCAGCAGCTTATCCCAGGGGACTGAAGCTTTCTTT.

The CDR3 sequence is CASSSGSALYEQYF. The DNA of the CDR3 is TGTGCCAGCAGTTCGGGATCAGCTCTATACGAGCAGTACTTC. This chain joins TRBV6-5 and TRBJ2-7; D may be TRBD2 (5 bases). CDR3 length: 14 amino acids. V gave up 4 bases and J gave up 4 bases, with 14 bases separating them. Germline loops: CDR1 MNHEY, CDR2 SVGAGI.

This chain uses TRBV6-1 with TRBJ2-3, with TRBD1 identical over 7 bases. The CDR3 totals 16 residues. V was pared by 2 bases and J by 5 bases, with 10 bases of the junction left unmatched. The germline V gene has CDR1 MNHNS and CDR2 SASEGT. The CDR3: CASSEWQGEGGDTQYF. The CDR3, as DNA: TGTGCCAGCAGTGAATGGCAGGGGGAAGGTGGAGATACGCAGTATTTT.